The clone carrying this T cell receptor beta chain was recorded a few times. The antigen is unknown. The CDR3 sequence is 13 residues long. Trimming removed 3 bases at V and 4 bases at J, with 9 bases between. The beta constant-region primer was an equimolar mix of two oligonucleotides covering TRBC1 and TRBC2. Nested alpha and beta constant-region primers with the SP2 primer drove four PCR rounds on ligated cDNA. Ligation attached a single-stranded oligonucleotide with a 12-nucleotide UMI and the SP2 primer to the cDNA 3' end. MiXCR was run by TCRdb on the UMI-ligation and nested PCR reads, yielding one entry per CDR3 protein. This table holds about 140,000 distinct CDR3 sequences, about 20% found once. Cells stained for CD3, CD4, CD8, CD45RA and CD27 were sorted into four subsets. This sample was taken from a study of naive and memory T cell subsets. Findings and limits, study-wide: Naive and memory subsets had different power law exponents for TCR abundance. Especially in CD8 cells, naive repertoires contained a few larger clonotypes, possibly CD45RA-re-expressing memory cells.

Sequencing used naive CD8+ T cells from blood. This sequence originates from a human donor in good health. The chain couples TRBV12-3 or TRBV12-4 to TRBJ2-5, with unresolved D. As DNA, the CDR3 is TGTGCCAGCAGTTTTGTGGGAACAGAGACCCAGTACTTC. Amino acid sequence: CASSFVGTETQYF.